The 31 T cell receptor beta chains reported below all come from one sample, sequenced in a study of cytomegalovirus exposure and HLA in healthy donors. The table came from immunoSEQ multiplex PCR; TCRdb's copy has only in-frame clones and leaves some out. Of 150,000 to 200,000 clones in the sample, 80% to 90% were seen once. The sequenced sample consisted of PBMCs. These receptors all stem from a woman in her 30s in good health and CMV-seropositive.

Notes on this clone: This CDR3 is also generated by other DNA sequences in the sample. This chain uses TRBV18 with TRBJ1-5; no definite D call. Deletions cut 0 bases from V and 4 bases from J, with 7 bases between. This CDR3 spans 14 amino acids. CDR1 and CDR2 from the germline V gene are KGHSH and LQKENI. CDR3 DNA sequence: TGTGCCAGCTCACCACCGGGCGGGAATCAGCCCCAGCATTTT. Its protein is CASSPPGGNQPQHF.

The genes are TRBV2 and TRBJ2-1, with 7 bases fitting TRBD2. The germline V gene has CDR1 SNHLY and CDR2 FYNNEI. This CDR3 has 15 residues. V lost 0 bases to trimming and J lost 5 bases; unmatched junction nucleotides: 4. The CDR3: CASSEAGLADNEQFF. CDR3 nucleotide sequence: TGTGCCAGCAGTGAAGCTGGGCTAGCGGACAATGAGCAGTTCTTC.

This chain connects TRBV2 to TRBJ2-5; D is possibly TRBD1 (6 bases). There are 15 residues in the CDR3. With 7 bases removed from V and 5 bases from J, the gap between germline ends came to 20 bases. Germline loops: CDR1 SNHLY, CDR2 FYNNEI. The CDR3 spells CASTQTGLAMETQYF. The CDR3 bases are TGTGCCAGCACCCAAACAGGGTTAGCAATGGAGACCCAGTACTTC.

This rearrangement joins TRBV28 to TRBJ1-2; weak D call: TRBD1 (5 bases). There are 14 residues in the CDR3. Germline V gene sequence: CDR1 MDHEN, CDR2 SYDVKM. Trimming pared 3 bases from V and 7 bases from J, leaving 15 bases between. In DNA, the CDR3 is TGTGCCAGCAGTTTCCGGACCCCGGACATTGGCTACACCTTC. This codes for CASSFRTPDIGYTF.

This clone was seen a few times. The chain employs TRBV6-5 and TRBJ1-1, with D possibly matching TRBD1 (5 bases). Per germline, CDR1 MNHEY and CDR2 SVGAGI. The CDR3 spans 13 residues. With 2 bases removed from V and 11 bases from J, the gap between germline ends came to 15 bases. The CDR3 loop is CASSYVSGTGAFF. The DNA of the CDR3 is TGTGCCAGCAGTTACGTTTCCGGGACTGGGGCTTTCTTT.

CDR3 protein: CATREGSVGNQPQHF. As DNA, the CDR3 is TGTGCTACCCGGGAGGGGTCCGTGGGCAATCAGCCCCAGCATTTT. V is TRBV2 and J is TRBJ1-5, with a possible D match to TRBD1 (5 bases). Germline CDR1 reads SNHLY; CDR2 reads FYNNEI. The CDR3 runs to 15 residues.

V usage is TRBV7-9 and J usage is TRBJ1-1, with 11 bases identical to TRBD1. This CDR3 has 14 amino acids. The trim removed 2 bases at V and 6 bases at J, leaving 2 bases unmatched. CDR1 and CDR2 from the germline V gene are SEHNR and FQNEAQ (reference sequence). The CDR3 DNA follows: TGTGCCAGCAGCTTAAGGACAGGGGGCTCTGAAGCTTTCTTT. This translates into CASSLRTGGSEAFF.

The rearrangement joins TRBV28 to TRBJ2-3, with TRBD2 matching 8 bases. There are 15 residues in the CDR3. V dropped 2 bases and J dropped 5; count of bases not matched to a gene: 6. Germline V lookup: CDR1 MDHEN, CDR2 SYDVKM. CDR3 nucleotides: TGTGCCAGCAGTTTAGTTGCAGCGGGAGAAGATACGCAGTATTTT. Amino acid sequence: CASSLVAAGEDTQYF. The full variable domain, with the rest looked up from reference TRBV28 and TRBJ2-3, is DVKVTQSSRYLVKRTGEKVFLECVQDMDHENMFWYRQDPGLGLRLIYFSYDVKMKEKGDIPEGYSVSREKKERFSLILESASTNQTSMYLCASSLVAAGEDTQYFGPGTRLTVL.

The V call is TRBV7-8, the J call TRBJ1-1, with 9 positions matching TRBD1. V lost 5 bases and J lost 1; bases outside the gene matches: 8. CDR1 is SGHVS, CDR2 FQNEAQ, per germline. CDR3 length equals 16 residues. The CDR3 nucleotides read TGTGCCAGCAGCCCCAACAGGGGGCTCACGAACACTGAAGCTTTCTTT. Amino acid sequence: CASSPNRGLTNTEAFF.

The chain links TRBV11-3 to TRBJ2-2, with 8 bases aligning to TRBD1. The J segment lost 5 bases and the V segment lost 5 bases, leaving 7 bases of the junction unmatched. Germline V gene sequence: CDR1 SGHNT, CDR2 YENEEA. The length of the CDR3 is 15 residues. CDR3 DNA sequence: TGTGCCAGCAGCCCTCGGACAGGGAAGACCGGGGAGCTGTTTTTT. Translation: CASSPRTGKTGELFF. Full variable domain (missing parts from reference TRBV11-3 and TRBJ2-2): EAGVVQSPRYKIIEKKQPVAFWCNPISGHNTLYWYLQNLGQGPELLIRYENEEAVDDSQLPKDRFSAERLKGVDSTLKIQPAELGDSAVYLCASSPRTGKTGELFFGEGSRLTVL.

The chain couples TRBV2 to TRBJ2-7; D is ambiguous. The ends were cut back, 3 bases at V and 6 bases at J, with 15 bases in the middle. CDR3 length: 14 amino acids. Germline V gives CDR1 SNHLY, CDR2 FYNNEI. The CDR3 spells CASSDRQVEGEQYF. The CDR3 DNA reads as TGTGCCAGCAGTGATCGGCAGGTTGAAGGCGAGCAGTACTTC.

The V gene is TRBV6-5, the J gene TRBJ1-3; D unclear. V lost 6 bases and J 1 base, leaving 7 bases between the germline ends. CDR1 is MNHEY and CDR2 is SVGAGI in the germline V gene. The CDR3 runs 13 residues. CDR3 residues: CASRRNSGNTIYF. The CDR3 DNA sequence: TGTGCCAGCAGGAGAAATTCTGGAAACACCATATATTTT.

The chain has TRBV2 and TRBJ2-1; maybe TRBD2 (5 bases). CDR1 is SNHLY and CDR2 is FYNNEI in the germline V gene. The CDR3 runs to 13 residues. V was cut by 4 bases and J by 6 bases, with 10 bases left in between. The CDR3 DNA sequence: TGTGCCAGCAGTGTTGGGCTAGCCAATGAGCAGTTCTTC. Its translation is CASSVGLANEQFF. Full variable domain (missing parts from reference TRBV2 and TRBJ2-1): EPEVTQTPSHQVTQMGQEVILRCVPISNHLYFYWYRQILGQKVEFLVSFYNNEISEKSEIFDDQFSVERPDGSNFTLKIRSTKLEDSAMYFCASSVGLANEQFFGPGTRLTVL.

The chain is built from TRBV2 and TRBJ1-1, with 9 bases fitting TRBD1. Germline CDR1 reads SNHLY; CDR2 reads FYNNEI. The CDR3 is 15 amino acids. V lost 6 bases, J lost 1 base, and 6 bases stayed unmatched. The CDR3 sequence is CASSRQGGTNTEAFF. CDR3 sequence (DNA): TGTGCCAGCAGCAGACAGGGGGGAACGAACACTGAAGCTTTCTTT.

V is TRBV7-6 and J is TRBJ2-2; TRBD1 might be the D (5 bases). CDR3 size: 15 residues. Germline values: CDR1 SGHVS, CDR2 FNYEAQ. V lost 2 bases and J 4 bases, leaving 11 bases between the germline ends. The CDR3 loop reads CASSLIQGFTGELFF. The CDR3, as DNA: TGTGCCAGCAGCTTAATCCAGGGATTCACCGGGGAGCTGTTTTTT.

As DNA, the CDR3 is TGTGCCAGCAGCTCTAGGGGGGATACGCAGTATTTT. This encodes CASSSRGDTQYF. The J gene is TRBJ2-3, the V gene TRBV13, with D perhaps TRBD1 (6 bases). Germline assignment: CDR1 PRHDT and CDR2 FYEKMQ (reference sequence). The CDR3 length is 12 residues. V lost 4 bases, J lost 6 bases, and 8 bases lay in between. Using reference TRBV13 and TRBJ2-3 for the parts outside the CDR3, the full variable domain is AAGVIQSPRHLIKEKRETATLKCYPIPRHDTVYWYQQGPGQDPQFLISFYEKMQSDKGSIPDRFSAQQFSDYHSELNMSSLELGDSALYFCASSSRGDTQYFGPGTRLTVL.

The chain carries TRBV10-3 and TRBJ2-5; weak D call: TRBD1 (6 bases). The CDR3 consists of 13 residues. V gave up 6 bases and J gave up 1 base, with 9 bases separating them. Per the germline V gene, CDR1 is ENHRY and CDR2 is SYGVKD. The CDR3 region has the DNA TGTGCCATCAGGACAGGCGCCCAAGAGACCCAGTACTTC. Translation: CAIRTGAQETQYF.

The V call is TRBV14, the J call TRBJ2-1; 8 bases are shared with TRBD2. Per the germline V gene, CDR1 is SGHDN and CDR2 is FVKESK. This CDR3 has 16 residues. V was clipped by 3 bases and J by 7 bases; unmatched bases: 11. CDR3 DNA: TGTGCCAGCAGCCAGGGCGGGAGCGGGAGACGGAATGAGCAGTTCTTC. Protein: CASSQGGSGRRNEQFF.

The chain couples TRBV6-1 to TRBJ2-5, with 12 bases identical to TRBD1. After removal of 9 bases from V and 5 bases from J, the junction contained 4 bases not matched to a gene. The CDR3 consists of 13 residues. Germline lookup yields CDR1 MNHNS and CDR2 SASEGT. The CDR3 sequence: CASRDRGPETQYF. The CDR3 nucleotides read TGTGCCAGTAGGGACAGGGGGCCGGAGACCCAGTACTTC.

CDR3 bases: TGTGCCAGCAGTGAATATGAGGAGGGCACCTCCCGGGGCTACACCTTC. This sequence encodes CASSEYEEGTSRGYTF. The chain employs TRBV25-1 and TRBJ1-2, with D hard to call. This CDR3 has 16 amino acids. V was shortened by 0 bases and J by 8 bases, with 19 bases between the two germline ends. Germline V gene data show CDR1 as MGHDK and CDR2 as SYGVNS.

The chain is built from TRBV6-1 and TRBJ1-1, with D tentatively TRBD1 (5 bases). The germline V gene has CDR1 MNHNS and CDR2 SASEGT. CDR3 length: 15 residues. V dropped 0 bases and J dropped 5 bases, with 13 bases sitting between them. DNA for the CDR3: TGTGCCAGCAGTGAAGCGCCTGGGGCGCGAACTGAAGCTTTCTTT. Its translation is CASSEAPGARTEAFF.

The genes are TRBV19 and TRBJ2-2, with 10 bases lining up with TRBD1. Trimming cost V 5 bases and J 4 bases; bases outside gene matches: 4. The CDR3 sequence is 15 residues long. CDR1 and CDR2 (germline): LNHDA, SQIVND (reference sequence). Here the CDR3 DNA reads TGTGCCAGTAGTTCCGGGACAGGGGCCACCGGGGAGCTGTTTTTT. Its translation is CASSSGTGATGELFF.

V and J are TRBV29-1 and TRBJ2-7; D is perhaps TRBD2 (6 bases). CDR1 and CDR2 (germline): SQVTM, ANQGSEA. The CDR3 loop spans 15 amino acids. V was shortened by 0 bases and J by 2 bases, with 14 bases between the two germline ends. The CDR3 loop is CSVEDPGGGPYEQYF. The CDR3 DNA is TGCAGCGTTGAAGATCCCGGGGGAGGTCCCTACGAGCAGTACTTC.

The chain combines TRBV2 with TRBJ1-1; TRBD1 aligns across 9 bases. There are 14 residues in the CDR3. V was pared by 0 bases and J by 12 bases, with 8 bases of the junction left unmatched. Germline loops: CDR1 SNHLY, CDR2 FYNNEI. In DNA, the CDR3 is TGTGCCAGCAGTGAAGCGCTCTCGGGGACAGGGTCTTTCTTT. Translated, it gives CASSEALSGTGSFF.

CDR3 DNA: TGTGCCAGCTCACCACGGGTTGCGGGGGATGGCTACACCTTC. Residues: CASSPRVAGDGYTF. J is TRBJ1-2 and V is TRBV18; D might be TRBD1 (5 bases). Germline assignment: CDR1 KGHSH and CDR2 LQKENI. Trimming pared 1 base from V and 6 bases from J, leaving 12 bases between. There are 14 residues in the CDR3.

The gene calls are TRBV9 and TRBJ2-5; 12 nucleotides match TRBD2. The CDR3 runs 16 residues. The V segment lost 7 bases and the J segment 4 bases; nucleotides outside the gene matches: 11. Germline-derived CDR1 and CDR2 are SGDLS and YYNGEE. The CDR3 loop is CASGLMGGLAGETQYF. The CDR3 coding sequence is TGTGCCAGCGGACTCATGGGGGGACTAGCGGGAGAGACCCAGTACTTC.

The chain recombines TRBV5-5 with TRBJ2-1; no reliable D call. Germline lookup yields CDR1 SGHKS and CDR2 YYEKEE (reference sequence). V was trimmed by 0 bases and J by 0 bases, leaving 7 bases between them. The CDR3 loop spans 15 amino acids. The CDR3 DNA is TGTGCCAGCAGCTTGGACCAGAACTCCTACAATGAGCAGTTCTTC. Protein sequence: CASSLDQNSYNEQFF.

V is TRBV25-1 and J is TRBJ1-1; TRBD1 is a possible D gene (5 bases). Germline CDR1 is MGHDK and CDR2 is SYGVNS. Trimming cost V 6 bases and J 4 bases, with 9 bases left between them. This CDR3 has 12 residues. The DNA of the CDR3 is TGTGCCAGCAGCCAGGGTGCCACTGAAGCTTTCTTT. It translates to CASSQGATEAFF.

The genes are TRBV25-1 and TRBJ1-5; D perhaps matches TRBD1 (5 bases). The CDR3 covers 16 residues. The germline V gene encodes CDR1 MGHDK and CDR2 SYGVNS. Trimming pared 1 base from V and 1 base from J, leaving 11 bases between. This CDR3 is CASSESGGRSNQPQHF. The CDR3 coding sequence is TGTGCCAGCAGTGAATCGGGGGGACGGAGCAATCAGCCCCAGCATTTT.

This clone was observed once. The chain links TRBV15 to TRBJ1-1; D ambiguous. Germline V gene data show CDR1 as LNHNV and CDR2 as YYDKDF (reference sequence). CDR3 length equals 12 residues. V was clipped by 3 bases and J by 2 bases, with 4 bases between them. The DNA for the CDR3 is TGTGCCACCAGCAGGTATAACACTGAAGCTTTCTTT. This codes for CATSRYNTEAFF.

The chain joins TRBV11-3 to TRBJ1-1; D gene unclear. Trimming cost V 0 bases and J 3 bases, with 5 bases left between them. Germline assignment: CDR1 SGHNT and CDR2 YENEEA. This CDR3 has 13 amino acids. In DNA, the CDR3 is TGTGCCAGCAGCTTAGATTCGTACACTGAAGCTTTCTTT. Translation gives CASSLDSYTEAFF.